The 13 T cell receptor beta chains below come from one sample, sequenced in a study of PD-1 blockade in classical Hodgkin lymphoma. Brentuximab vedotin exposure varied among the patients, all of whom had relapsed after autologous stem cell transplantation. The protocol was immunoSEQ multiplex PCR, while the TCRdb copy is restricted to in-frame clones and leaves out a portion. The profile covers fewer than 55,000 clones, with 88% appearing a single time and just over 9% taken by the ten largest. Specimen: peripheral blood mononuclear cells (PBMCs), collected at baseline. All receptors derive from a human donor with classical Hodgkin lymphoma.

The rearrangement joins TRBV7-8 to TRBJ2-7, with D perhaps TRBD2 (6 bases). V was pared by 2 bases and J by 3 bases, with 14 bases between. Germline CDR1 reads SGHVS; CDR2 reads FQNEAQ. The CDR3 has 15 residues. This CDR3 is CASSLRPGAYYEQYF. In nucleotides, the CDR3 is TGTGCCAGCAGCTTACGTCCGGGAGCCTACTACGAGCAGTACTTC.

This clone was observed a single time. V gene TRBV7-3 combines with J gene TRBJ1-3, with D maybe TRBD1 (6 bases). Per the germline V gene, CDR1 is SGHTA and CDR2 is FQGTGA. This CDR3 region has 16 residues. Deletions cut 6 bases from V and 4 bases from J, with 19 bases between. CDR3 in amino acids: CASSRDMVGGGNTIYF. The CDR3 DNA is TGTGCCAGCAGTAGGGACATGGTGGGGGGCGGAAACACCATATATTTT. Together with reference TRBV7-3 and TRBJ1-3, the CDR3 gives the full variable domain: GAGVSQTPSNKVTEKGKYVELRCDPISGHTALYWYRQSLGQGPEFLIYFQGTGAADDSGLPNDRFFAVRPEGSVSTLKIQRTERGDSAVYLCASSRDMVGGGNTIYFGEGSWLTVV.

This chain uses TRBV10-3 with TRBJ1-1; possibly TRBD1 for D (5 bases). The V end was cut by 10 bases, the J end by 1 base, with 22 bases between. CDR1 ENHRY and CDR2 SYGVKD come from the germline V gene. This CDR3 is built from 16 residues. The CDR3 DNA follows: TGTGCCACCGTCGGGACCCGCGGGGGTTCGAACACTGAAGCTTTCTTT. Its translation: CATVGTRGGSNTEAFF.

The chain is built from TRBV19 and TRBJ2-7; 10 bases are a match to TRBD2. CDR1 is LNHDA, CDR2 SQIVND, per germline (reference sequence). V was clipped by 5 bases and J by 0 bases; unmatched bases: 4. The CDR3 is made up of 15 amino acids. The CDR3, as DNA: TGTGCCAGTAGTTCACTAGCGGGACCCTCCTACGAGCAGTACTTC. Its protein is CASSSLAGPSYEQYF.

This clone was recorded once. The V call is TRBV7-2, the J call TRBJ2-5; tentative D call: TRBD1 (5 bases). Deletions cut 1 base from V and 6 bases from J, with 15 bases between. CDR3 length: 15 residues. Germline CDR1 reads SGHTA; CDR2 reads FQGNSA. The CDR3 DNA sequence: TGTGCCAGCAGCTTAGTATGGGGCCCTATACAGACCCAGTACTTC. Translation gives CASSLVWGPIQTQYF.

This clone was seen only a few times. The V call is TRBV6-1, the J call TRBJ1-3; 7 nucleotides align to TRBD1. This CDR3 contains 15 residues. J was trimmed by 4 bases and V by 1 base; bases with no gene match: 4. Germline V CDR1 and CDR2: MNHNS, SASEGT. This CDR3 reads CASSEEAGGGNTIYF. The CDR3 coding sequence is TGTGCCAGCAGTGAAGAGGCAGGGGGGGGAAACACCATATATTTT.

In this sample, this clone turned up once. V usage is TRBV5-1 and J usage is TRBJ2-7; D tentatively reads TRBD1 or TRBD2 (5 bases each). With 0 bases removed from V and 0 bases from J, the gap between germline ends came to 13 bases. Per germline, CDR1 SGHRS and CDR2 YFSETQ. CDR3 length: 16 residues. CDR3 sequence reads: CASSLAGTYSSYEQYF. Written as DNA, the CDR3 is TGCGCCAGCAGCTTGGCCGGGACGTATAGCTCCTACGAGCAGTACTTC. Looking up the rest from reference TRBV5-1 and TRBJ2-7 gives the full variable domain: KAGVTQTPRYLIKTRGQQVTLSCSPISGHRSVSWYQQTPGQGLQFLFEYFSETQRNKGNFPGRFSGRQFSNSRSEMNVSTLELGDSALYLCASSLAGTYSSYEQYFGPGTRLTVT.

This chain links TRBV23-1 with TRBJ2-7; 9 nucleotides align to TRBD1. TRBV23-1 falls under the ORF class, with uncertain function. The length of the CDR3 is 14 residues. Trimming at V came to 5 bases and at J to 4 bases, leaving 6 bases not matched to a gene. The CDR3 nucleotides read TGCGCCAGCAGTGACCGGGACAGGGTTTACGAGCAGTACTTC. This translates into CASSDRDRVYEQYF.

The chain combines TRBV19 with TRBJ2-2; D gene ambiguous. Trimming cost V 6 bases and J 4 bases, with 12 bases left between them. The CDR3 is 14 residues long. Germline V gives CDR1 LNHDA, CDR2 SQIVND (reference sequence). The CDR3 nucleotides read TGTGCCAGTAGGAGGCAGAGCCTCACCGGGGAGCTGTTTTTT. This sequence encodes CASRRQSLTGELFF.

The chain carries TRBV7-9 and TRBJ1-4; 9 positions match TRBD1. The CDR3 spans 15 residues. Per germline, CDR1 SEHNR and CDR2 FQNEAQ (reference sequence). The J segment lost 8 bases and the V segment lost 5 bases, leaving 9 bases of the junction unmatched. The CDR3 DNA reads as TGTGCCAGCAGCCGACAGGACAGGGGCCTGGAAAAACTGTTTTTT. Encoded protein: CASSRQDRGLEKLFF.

The chain uses TRBV29-1 and TRBJ2-2; 10 bases fit TRBD1. Germline CDR1 is SQVTM and CDR2 is ANQGSEA. The CDR3 is made up of 14 amino acids. V lost 5 bases to trimming and J lost 3 bases; unmatched junction nucleotides: 3. The CDR3 protein is CSVKGQGDTGELFF. The CDR3 nucleotides are TGCAGCGTTAAAGGACAGGGGGACACCGGGGAGCTGTTTTTT.

The DNA for the CDR3 is TGCGCCAGCAGCCCCGACCTAAACACAGATACGCAGTATTTT. Amino acid sequence: CASSPDLNTDTQYF. V gene TRBV5-1 combines with J gene TRBJ2-3, with D uncertain. CDR3 length: 14 amino acids. V lost 4 bases and J 2 bases, leaving 11 bases between the germline ends. Germline V lookup: CDR1 SGHRS, CDR2 YFSETQ.

V is TRBV28 and J is TRBJ1-1; 7 bases agree with TRBD1. This CDR3 is 15 amino acids long. Germline assignment: CDR1 MDHEN and CDR2 SYDVKM. J lost 3 bases, V lost 2 bases, and 6 bases had no gene match. CDR3 nucleotides: TGTGCCAGCAGTTTAAGGGGACAGAGAGACACTGAAGCTTTCTTT. Protein product: CASSLRGQRDTEAFF.